These T cell receptor beta chains were read from a single sample in a study of CD8 T cells in ankylosing spondylitis. Via MiXCR, TCRdb re-called the 5' RACE reads, giving one row per CDR3 protein. Of around 430,000 distinct CDR3 sequences in the sample, 17% were seen once. Sequenced sample: blood, either unsorted or a sorted T cell fraction (not recorded which). Source of these receptors: a male donor with ankylosing spondylitis. CDR3s include the opening cysteine and the closing phenylalanine or tryptophan. The D gene is left open where the match is weak. Clone size is shown for a subset of rows, as once, few, many or a class of expanded clone.

D gene,clone size,V gene,J gene,CDR3 DNA,CDR3 protein
TRBD2,-,TRBV5-1,TRBJ2-7,TGCGCCAGCAGCTGGCTAGCGGGAGGTGGGTACGAGCAGTACTTC,CASSWLAGGGYEQYF
-,few,TRBV7-2,TRBJ2-1,TGTGCCAGCAGCTTAGTGGCTCGGTCAACCAATGAGCAGTTCTTC,CASSLVARSTNEQFF
-,few,TRBV7-3,TRBJ2-5,TGTGCCAGCAGCTTGGACAGCCGCCAAGAGACCCAGTACTTC,CASSLDSRQETQYF
TRBD1,many,TRBV12-3/TRBV12-4,TRBJ1-5,TGTGCCAGCAGTCATGGACAGGGCCGGCAGCCCCAGCATTTT,CASSHGQGRQPQHF
TRBD1,-,TRBV2,TRBJ2-3,TGTGCCAGCAGTGGCCGGGACAGGGGGAAGGGTACGCAGTATTTT,CASSGRDRGKGTQYF
TRBD1,-,TRBV27,TRBJ2-1,TGTGCCAGCAGTCCCATCGACAGGGTATCAGATGAGCAGTTCTTC,CASSPIDRVSDEQFF
-,-,TRBV27,TRBJ2-3,TGTGCCAGCAGTTTATCGTGGCAGAGCAGCACAGATACGCAGTATTTT,CASSLSWQSSTDTQYF
-,few,TRBV7-9,TRBJ1-4,TGTGCCAGCAGCCTGGACGTTTCAACTAATGAAAAACTGTTTTTT,CASSLDVSTNEKLFF
-,few,TRBV6-2/TRBV6-3,TRBJ2-7,TGTGCCAGTACGGACAGTATCTACGAGCAGTACTTC,CASTDSIYEQYF
TRBD1,many,TRBV11-2,TRBJ2-7,TGTGCCAGCAGCTTAGATGGACAGGGTACCTACGAGCAGTACTTC,CASSLDGQGTYEQYF
TRBD1,-,TRBV19,TRBJ2-1,TGTGCCAGTAGTCCTTTAGGACAGGGAATAGGGGAGCAGTTCTTC,CASSPLGQGIGEQFF
-,-,TRBV12-3/TRBV12-4,TRBJ2-2,TGTGCCAGCAGTTTGAAGGGGTCCACCGGGGAGCTGTTTTTT,CASSLKGSTGELFF
TRBD1,few,TRBV11-2,TRBJ1-5,TGTGCCAGCAGCTTAGAGGGAGCAGGGGGCCCCTACCTAAGCAATCAGCCCCAGCATTTT,CASSLEGAGGPYLSNQPQHF
TRBD1,-,TRBV24-1,TRBJ2-2,TGTGCCACCAGTGATTCCCGCCCTGACAGGGGTAACACCGGGGAGCTGTTTTTT,CATSDSRPDRGNTGELFF
TRBD1,-,TRBV19,TRBJ1-3,TGTGCCAGTTACGACAGGGGGCAAAGCTCTGGAAACACCATATATTTT,CASYDRGQSSGNTIYF
-,few,TRBV12-3/TRBV12-4,TRBJ1-1,TGTGCCAGCAAGGGACGGCCGAATGGCACTGAAGCTTTCTTT,CASKGRPNGTEAFF
-,-,TRBV5-5,TRBJ2-2,TGTGCCAGCAGCTTGTCTACGGGACCCCCCGCCGGGGAGCTGTTTTTT,CASSLSTGPPAGELFF
TRBD2,-,TRBV3-1,TRBJ2-1,TGTGCCAGCAGCCGGCGACTAGCGGGAGATTCGATTAGTGAGCAGTTCTTC,CASSRRLAGDSISEQFF
-,few,TRBV18,TRBJ2-2,TGTGCCAGCTCACCAGGCAGATCGGACACCGGGGAGCTGTTTTTT,CASSPGRSDTGELFF
TRBD1,-,TRBV6-2/TRBV6-3,TRBJ1-1,TGTGCCAGCAGTGACAGACAGGGCTTCTTGAACACTGAAGCTTTCTTT,CASSDRQGFLNTEAFF
TRBD2,few,TRBV20-1,TRBJ2-2,TGCAGTGCTAGAGATCGTCTAGCGGGATACCCCGGGGAGCTGTTTTTT,CSARDRLAGYPGELFF
-,few,TRBV5-1,TRBJ2-7,TGCGCCAGCAGCTTCTCGGGGATAGGTCAGTACTTC,CASSFSGIGQYF
TRBD2,-,TRBV18,TRBJ2-5,TGTGCCAGCTCACCCCCGAGCGGGGGCGGGGAGACCCAGTACTTC,CASSPPSGGGETQYF
-,few,TRBV5-1,TRBJ2-1,TGCGCCAGCAGCTTGGTTGGGTCACAATACAATGAGCAGTTCTTC,CASSLVGSQYNEQFF
-,few,TRBV25-1,TRBJ1-1,TGTGCCAGCAGTCCCCGGACAGCGGTCGGCACTGAAGCTTTCTTT,CASSPRTAVGTEAFF
TRBD1,few,TRBV7-9,TRBJ1-2,TGTGCCAGCAGCCTCCCGGACAGGGGCGGACTTGGCTACACCTTC,CASSLPDRGGLGYTF
TRBD2,once,TRBV28,TRBJ2-1,TGTGCCAGCAGTTCGGACGGACTAGCGGGAGGCTATGAGCAGTTCTTC,CASSSDGLAGGYEQFF
TRBD1,-,TRBV7-2,TRBJ1-5,TGTGCCAGCAGCGTTGACAGGGGAAGCAATCAGCCCCAGCATTTT,CASSVDRGSNQPQHF
-,-,TRBV19,TRBJ1-5,TGTGCCAGTAGTATATGGGAGGGCAATCAGCCCCAGCATTTT,CASSIWEGNQPQHF
-,few,TRBV10-3,TRBJ2-7,TGTGCCATCAGTGAAGGGGGGAGCTCCTACGAGCAGTACTTC,CAISEGGSSYEQYF
TRBD2,few,TRBV9,TRBJ2-1,TGTGCCAGCAGCGCGTCGGGACTAGCGGGGAACAATGAGCAGTTCTTC,CASSASGLAGNNEQFF
TRBD2,many,TRBV7-9,TRBJ2-7,TGTGCCAGCAGCTCTTTTGCGGGAGCCGAGCAGTACTTC,CASSSFAGAEQYF
TRBD1,-,TRBV6-2/TRBV6-3,TRBJ1-2,TGTGCCAGCAGTTATGCGCGGGACAGGGTCGGCTATGGCTACACCTTC,CASSYARDRVGYGYTF